The T cell receptor beta chain under discussion was sequenced for a study of blood T cell repertoires in COVID-19 (TCRdb year 2020). A note on the overall study: Samples from collaborators originated in the United States, Italy and Spain and spanned both the acute and convalescent phases of COVID-19. The prospective study material was composed of cDNA or gDNA derived from T cells, B-cell-depleted T cells, or PBMCs. Subjects who had been exposed to COVID-19, were actively infected with it, or had recovered from it provided the deeply sampled blood TCRbeta repertoires that made up the dataset. The repertoires were released in a freely available public database intended as a resource for research on the immune response to SARS-CoV-2. Samples were obtained from the ongoing ImmuneRACE study (first 160 participants) and from 1,254 subjects provided by 6 global collaborators. Sample metadata almost always included a de-identified subject ID, COVID-19 status, age in years and sex. Where HLA class I and class II types were available, the types were taken from metadata supplied by the sample provider, not from assay-based typing.

Beyond this particular receptor, the publication reports: Clinical and demographic metadata were provided uncurated, with the amount varying by source and participant.

In the prospective study, participants were roughly 18 to 100 years old, resided in fewer than 25 geographic areas of the United States, and were enrolled through a virtual design. Cohort assignment in the prospective study relied on participant-reported clinical history from a screening survey and a study questionnaire. In the prospective study, whole blood, serum and a nasopharyngeal or oropharyngeal swab were collected from each participant by mobile phlebotomists. Prospective study participants could optionally give additional blood draws and questionnaires over a roughly 2-month period. Prospective study blood samples were shipped either frozen or at room temperature before DNA extraction. The immunoSEQ Assay, a bias-controlled multiplex PCR, was used to amplify TCRbeta CDR3 regions from genomic DNA. The source study handled its data this way. The number of nucleated cells in each sample was estimated by amplification of reference gene primers within the assay. To quantify the absolute abundance of each unique TCRbeta CDR3 rearrangement, sequence reads were collapsed and filtered. For each sample, productive Simpson clonality was calculated as the square root of Simpson's diversity index over productive rearrangements. The immuneACCESS repertoire file appears here via TCRdb, limited to in-frame rearrangements. These files lack a portion of the clones; in checked studies, under half of the deficit traces to unresolved V genes, and the cause of the others is not known. V and J calls and clone size come straight from that table; D and trimming were deduced from the DNA. The sample table shows fewer than 450,000 clones, and approximately 88% are seen once. The ten largest clonotypes hold around 1.9% of the sample.

Concerning this clone: It lacks a known antigen. No per-base quality is available; no much larger clone lies one base away.

This sequence originates from a woman in her forties with acute COVID-19. Sequences were obtained from PBMCs or T cells enriched from blood (not recorded which).

The DNA sequence follows: TGCGCCAGCAGCCAGCGATCCCCCAACCGCAGGGACACGGTAGGACCCCTCCACTTT. Translated, it reads CASSQRSPNRRDTVGPLHF. The chain employs TRBV4-1 and TRBJ1-6, with TRBD1 as a weak D call on 6 bases. Taken from the germline V gene, the CDR1 and CDR2 loops are MGHRA and YSYEKL. V drops 3 bases and J drops 12 bases, leaving 30 bases in between. The CDR3 measures 19 amino acids from cysteine to phenylalanine. The retained sequence is limited to the CDR3, 57 bases, with the frame set at the first base.